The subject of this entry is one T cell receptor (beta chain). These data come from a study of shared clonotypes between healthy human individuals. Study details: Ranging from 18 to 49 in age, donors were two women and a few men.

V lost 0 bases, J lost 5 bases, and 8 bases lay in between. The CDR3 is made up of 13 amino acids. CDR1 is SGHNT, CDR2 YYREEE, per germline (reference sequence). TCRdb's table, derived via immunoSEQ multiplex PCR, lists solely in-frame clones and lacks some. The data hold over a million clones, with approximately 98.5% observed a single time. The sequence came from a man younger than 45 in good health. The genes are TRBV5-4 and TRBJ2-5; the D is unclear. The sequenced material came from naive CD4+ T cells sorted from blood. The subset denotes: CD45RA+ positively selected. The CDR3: CASSLETRETQYF. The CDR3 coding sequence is TGTGCCAGCAGCTTGGAGACCAGGGAGACCCAGTACTTC.